This entry is about one T cell receptor (beta chain). The target antigen is unknown. These data come from a study of T cell responses to AZD1222 COVID-19 vaccine. Study-level findings and limits: The study found Spike-specific TCR breadth and depth rose after two AZD1222 doses. Mapped onto spike, vaccine-associated CD4 TCRs spanned it and were dominant at 160-218 and 743-854. In the spike-specific TCR repertoire, nearly half reportedly target unmutated variant regions.

Clones were read by immunoSEQ multiplex PCR, and TCRdb kept only the in-frame ones, dropping some. The sample shows 100,000 to 150,000 clones, 93% of them seen only once. CDR1 is LNHDA and CDR2 is SQIVND in the germline V gene (reference sequence). The CDR3 is 14 amino acids. The V end lost 5 bases, the J end lost 3 bases, and 11 bases lay between the germline ends. The receptor was derived from an adult in good health. This chain joins TRBV19 and TRBJ1-3; no definite D call. The sequenced sample was peripheral blood, obtained on day 0 of AZD1222 vaccination. CDR3 coding DNA: TGTGCCAGTAGTCAAGCCCCTGTTGGAAACACCATATATTTT. As protein: CASSQAPVGNTIYF.